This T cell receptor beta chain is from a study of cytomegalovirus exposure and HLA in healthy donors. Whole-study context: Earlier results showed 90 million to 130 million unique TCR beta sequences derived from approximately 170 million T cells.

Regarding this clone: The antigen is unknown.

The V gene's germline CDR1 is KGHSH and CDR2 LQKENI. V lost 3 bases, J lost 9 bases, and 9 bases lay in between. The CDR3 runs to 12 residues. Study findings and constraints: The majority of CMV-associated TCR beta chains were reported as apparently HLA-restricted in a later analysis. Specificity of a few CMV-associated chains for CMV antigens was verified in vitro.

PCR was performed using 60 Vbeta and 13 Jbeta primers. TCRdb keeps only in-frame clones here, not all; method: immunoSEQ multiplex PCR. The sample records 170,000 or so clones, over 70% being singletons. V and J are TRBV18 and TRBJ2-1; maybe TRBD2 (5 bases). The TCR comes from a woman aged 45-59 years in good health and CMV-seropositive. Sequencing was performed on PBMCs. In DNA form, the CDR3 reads TGTGCCAGCTCACCGATACGGGGTGAGCAGTTCTTC. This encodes CASSPIRGEQFF.